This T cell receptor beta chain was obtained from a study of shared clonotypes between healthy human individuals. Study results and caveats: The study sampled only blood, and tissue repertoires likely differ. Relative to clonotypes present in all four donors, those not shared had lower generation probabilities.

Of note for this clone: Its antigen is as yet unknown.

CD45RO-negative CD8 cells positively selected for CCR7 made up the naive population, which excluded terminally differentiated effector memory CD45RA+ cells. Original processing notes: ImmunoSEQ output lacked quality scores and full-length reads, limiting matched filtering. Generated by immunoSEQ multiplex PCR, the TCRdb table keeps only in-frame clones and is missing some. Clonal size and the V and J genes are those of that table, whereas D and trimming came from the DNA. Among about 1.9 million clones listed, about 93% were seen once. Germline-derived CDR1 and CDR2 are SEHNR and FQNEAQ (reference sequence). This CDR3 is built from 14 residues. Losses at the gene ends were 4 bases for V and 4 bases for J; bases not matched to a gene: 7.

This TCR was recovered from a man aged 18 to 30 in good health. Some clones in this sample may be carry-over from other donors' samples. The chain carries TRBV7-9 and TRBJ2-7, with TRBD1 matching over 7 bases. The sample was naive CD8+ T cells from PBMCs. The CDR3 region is CASSSTGAHYEQYF. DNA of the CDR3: TGTGCCAGCAGCTCTACAGGGGCCCATTACGAGCAGTACTTC.